This TCR beta chain stems from a study of shared clonotypes between healthy human individuals. On the study more broadly: Per-donor plates numbered three CD4 naive, three CD4 memory, two CD8 naive and one CD8 memory. Regarding the study as a whole: The represented genetic and exposure-history diversity was limited by the small number of donors. Richness estimates generally favored naive over memory subsets. Sorted-subset samples were not fully sequenced, rarefaction indicated.

Libraries were prepared by immunoSEQ multiplex PCR; TCRdb keeps only in-frame clonotypes and omits some of them. Among around 1 million clones listed, approximately 80% were seen once. This CDR3 has 15 amino acids. Trimming pared 0 bases from V and 3 bases from J, leaving 9 bases between. Germline V gives CDR1 LNHNV, CDR2 YYDKDF (reference sequence). Of note for this clone: Its antigen is unidentified.

The chain employs TRBV15 and TRBJ2-1, with a weak D call TRBD2 (5 bases). This sequence originates from a man younger than 35 in good health. The sample consisted of memory CD4+ T cells sorted from blood. The subset here: CD45RA-negative fraction. This chain's CDR3 is CATSRDIGLYNEQFF. Written as DNA, the CDR3 is TGTGCCACCAGCAGAGATATAGGACTCTACAATGAGCAGTTCTTC.